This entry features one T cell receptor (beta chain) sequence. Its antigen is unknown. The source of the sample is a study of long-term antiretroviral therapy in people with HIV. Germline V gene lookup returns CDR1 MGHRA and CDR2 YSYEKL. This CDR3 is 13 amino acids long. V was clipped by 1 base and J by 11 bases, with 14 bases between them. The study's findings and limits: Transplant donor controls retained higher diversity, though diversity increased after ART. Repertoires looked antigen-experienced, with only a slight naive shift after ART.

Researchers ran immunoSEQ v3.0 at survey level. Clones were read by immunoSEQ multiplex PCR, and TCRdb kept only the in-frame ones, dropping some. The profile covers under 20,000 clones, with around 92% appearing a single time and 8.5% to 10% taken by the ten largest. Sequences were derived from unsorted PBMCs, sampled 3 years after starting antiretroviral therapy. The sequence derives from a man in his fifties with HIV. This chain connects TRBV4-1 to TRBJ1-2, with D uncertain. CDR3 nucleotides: TGCGCCAGCAGCCAAGTGCGGAATTCCCCATACACCTTC. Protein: CASSQVRNSPYTF.